The clone carrying this TCR beta chain appeared a few times. Its antigen is still unknown. These data belong to a study of response to subunit inactivated influenza vaccine. Points from the study as a whole: There was a suggestion from the authors that each seasonal influenza vaccination recruits few new T cells.

TCRdb passed the RT-PCR reads through MiXCR, listing each CDR3 protein once. This table has more than 550,000 distinct CDR3 sequences, 12% appearing once. The CDR3 spans 16 residues. Germline CDR1 and CDR2: SGHRS and YFSETQ. J was trimmed by 3 bases and V by 5 bases; bases with no gene match: 8. The receptor's source is a man between 50 and 59 years old who received an inactivated influenza vaccine. This sample comprised PBMCs from blood, obtained on the day of vaccination. This chain uses TRBV5-1 with TRBJ2-2; 9 nucleotides agree with TRBD1. The CDR3 here is CASRARTGADTGELFF. For the CDR3, the DNA is TGCGCCAGCAGGGCCAGGACAGGGGCCGACACCGGGGAGCTGTTTTTT.